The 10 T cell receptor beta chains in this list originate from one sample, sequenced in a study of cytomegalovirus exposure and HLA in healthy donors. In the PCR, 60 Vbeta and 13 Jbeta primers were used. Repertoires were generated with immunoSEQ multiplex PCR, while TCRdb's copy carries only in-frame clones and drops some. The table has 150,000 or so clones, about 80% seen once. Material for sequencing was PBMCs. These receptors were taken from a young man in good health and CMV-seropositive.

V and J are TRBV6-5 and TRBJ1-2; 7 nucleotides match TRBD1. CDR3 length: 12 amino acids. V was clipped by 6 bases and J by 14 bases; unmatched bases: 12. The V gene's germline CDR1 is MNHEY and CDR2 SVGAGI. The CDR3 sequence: CASSEGARDRTF. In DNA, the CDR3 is TGTGCCAGCAGCGAGGGGGCGCGGGACCGTACCTTC.

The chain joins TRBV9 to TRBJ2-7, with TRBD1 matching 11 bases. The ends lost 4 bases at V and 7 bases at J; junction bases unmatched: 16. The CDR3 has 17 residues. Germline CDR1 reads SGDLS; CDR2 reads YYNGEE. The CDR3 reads CASSPDSRTGGLGEQYF. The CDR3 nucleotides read TGTGCCAGCAGCCCAGACTCTCGGACAGGGGGCTTGGGGGAGCAGTACTTC.

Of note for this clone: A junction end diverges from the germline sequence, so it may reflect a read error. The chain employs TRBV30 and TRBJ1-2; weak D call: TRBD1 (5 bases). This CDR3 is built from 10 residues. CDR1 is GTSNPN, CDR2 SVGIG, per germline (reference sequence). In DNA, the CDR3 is TGCGAGACAGCAAACTATGGCTACACCTTC. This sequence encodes CETANYGYTF.

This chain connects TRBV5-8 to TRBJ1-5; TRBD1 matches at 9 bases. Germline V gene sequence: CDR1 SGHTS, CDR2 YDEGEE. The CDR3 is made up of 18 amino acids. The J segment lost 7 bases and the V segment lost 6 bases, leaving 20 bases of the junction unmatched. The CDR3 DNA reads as TGTGCCAGCATCACCCATTGGAGCATCGGACAGGGGTTACAGCCCCAGCATTTT. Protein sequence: CASITHWSIGQGLQPQHF.

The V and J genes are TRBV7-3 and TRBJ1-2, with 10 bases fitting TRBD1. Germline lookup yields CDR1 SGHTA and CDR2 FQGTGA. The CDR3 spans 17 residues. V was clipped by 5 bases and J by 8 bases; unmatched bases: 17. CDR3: CASSPTGGAAWSGGYTF. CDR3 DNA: TGTGCCAGCAGCCCGACAGGGGGCGCAGCGTGGTCGGGGGGCTACACCTTC. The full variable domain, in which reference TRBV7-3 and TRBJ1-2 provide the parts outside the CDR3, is GAGVSQTPSNKVTEKGKYVELRCDPISGHTALYWYRQSLGQGPEFLIYFQGTGAADDSGLPNDRFFAVRPEGSVSTLKIQRTERGDSAVYLCASSPTGGAAWSGGYTFGSGTRLTVV.

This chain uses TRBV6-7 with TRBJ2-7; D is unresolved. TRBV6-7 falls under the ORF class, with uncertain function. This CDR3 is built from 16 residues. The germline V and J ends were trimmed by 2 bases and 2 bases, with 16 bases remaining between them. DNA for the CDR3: TGTGCCAGCAGTTACGGCCGGCTCCAACGGGCCTACGAGCAGTACTTC. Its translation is CASSYGRLQRAYEQYF.

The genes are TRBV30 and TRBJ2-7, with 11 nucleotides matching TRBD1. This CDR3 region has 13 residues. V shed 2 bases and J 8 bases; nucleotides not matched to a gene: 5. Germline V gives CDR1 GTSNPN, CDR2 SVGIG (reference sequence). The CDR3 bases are TGTGCCTGGAGTCCTTTGGACAGGGGGCAGCAGTACTTC. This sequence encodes CAWSPLDRGQQYF.

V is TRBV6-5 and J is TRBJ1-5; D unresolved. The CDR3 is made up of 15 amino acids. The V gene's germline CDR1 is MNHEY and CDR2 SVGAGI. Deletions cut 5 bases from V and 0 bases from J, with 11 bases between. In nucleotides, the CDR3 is TGTGCCAGCAGTCTAACAGCTTATAGCAATCAGCCCCAGCATTTT. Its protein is CASSLTAYSNQPQHF.

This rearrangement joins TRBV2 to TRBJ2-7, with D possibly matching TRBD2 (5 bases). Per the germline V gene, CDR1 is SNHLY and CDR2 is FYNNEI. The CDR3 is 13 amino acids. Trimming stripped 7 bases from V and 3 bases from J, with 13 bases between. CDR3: CASNGIGSYEQYF. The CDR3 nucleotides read TGTGCCAGCAACGGGATAGGGAGCTACGAGCAGTACTTC.

The CDR3 is CASSLAVSYEQYF. The CDR3 nucleotides read TGTGCCAGCAGCTTGGCCGTTTCCTACGAGCAGTACTTC. The chain employs TRBV11-3 and TRBJ2-7; D gene ambiguous. CDR1 is SGHNT and CDR2 is YENEEA in the germline V gene. This CDR3 is 13 amino acids long. Trimming took off 3 bases at V and 1 base at J, with 7 bases between the two ends.